This T cell receptor beta chain was sequenced in a study of CD8 T cell repertoires and HIV-1 epitope variants. Study-level findings and limits: Nine antigen-specific TCR beta clonotypes were found; six seemed cross-reactive to variants.

Clones were sequenced by immunoSEQ multiplex PCR, and TCRdb holds only the in-frame ones, with some missing. The sample contains 90,000 or so clones, almost 75% of which appear only once. Regarding this clone: Its specificity is unknown.

The TCR originated in a male donor with HIV. The sequenced sample was uncultured baseline CD8+ T cells from peripheral blood mononuclear cells (PBMCs).

This chain's CDR3 is CASRTPPQGGITEAFF. In nucleotides, the CDR3 is TGTGCCAGCAGGACCCCCCCACAGGGAGGGATCACTGAAGCTTTCTTT. The chain joins TRBV25-1 to TRBJ1-1; tentatively, D is TRBD1 (6 bases). The germline V gene has CDR1 MGHDK and CDR2 SYGVNS. V was cut by 6 bases and J by 4 bases, with 21 bases left in between. The CDR3 spans 16 residues.